What follows is one TCR beta chain and its context. The target antigen is unknown. As processed by the authors: For the immunoSEQ data, sequences were junction-only without quality scores, so filtering differed. This table comes from immunoSEQ multiplex PCR, and its TCRdb copy is limited to in-frame clones, with some not included. V, J and clone size reflect that table, while D and trimming were determined from the DNA. The table has more than 450,000 clones, 75% to 85% seen once. The donors were adults (healthy and HIV-negative) with no recent acute infections or vaccinations. The data stem from a study of shared clonotypes between healthy human individuals. The study, taken as a whole, reports: Represented genetic and exposure-history diversity was restricted by having few donors.

The germline CDR1 and CDR2 sequences are SGHTA and FQGNSA. Losses at the gene ends were 5 bases for V and 2 bases for J; bases not matched to a gene: 9. The CDR3 is 15 amino acids. The chain couples TRBV7-2 to TRBJ2-7, with 7 positions matching TRBD2. Input material: PBMCs. The receptor was derived from a woman aged 40-49 years in good health. Some clones in this sample may be carry-over from other donors' samples. The CDR3 DNA is TGTGCCAGCAGCCGAGGCGGGGGAGGGGCCTACGAGCAGTACTTC. Its translation: CASSRGGGGAYEQYF.